This T cell receptor beta chain was sequenced in a study of cytotoxic CD8 clonotypes in ibrutinib-treated CLL. Overall study: A median 12 months of treatment, range 6 to 36, preceded the collection of response samples.

This clone was detected only a few times. Its antigen is still unknown. Repertoires were generated with immunoSEQ multiplex PCR, while TCRdb's copy carries only in-frame clones and drops some. The data hold around 200,000 clones, with 70% observed a single time. The V gene's germline CDR1 is MDHEN and CDR2 SYDVKM. This CDR3 has 15 amino acids. V was pared by 7 bases and J by 3 bases, with 18 bases between. Findings and caveats of the study: Exceeding age-matched healthy donors, baseline clonality also tracked the counts of circulating CD8+ T cells.

This TCR derives from a human donor with chronic lymphocytic leukemia. This chain connects TRBV28 to TRBJ1-2; D might be TRBD1 (5 bases). The material sequenced was PBMCs, taken after 12 months of ibrutinib treatment. The CDR3 DNA is TGTGCCAGCATCCAGCTTCCCCAAGGGGACTATGGCTACACCTTC. Its protein is CASIQLPQGDYGYTF.